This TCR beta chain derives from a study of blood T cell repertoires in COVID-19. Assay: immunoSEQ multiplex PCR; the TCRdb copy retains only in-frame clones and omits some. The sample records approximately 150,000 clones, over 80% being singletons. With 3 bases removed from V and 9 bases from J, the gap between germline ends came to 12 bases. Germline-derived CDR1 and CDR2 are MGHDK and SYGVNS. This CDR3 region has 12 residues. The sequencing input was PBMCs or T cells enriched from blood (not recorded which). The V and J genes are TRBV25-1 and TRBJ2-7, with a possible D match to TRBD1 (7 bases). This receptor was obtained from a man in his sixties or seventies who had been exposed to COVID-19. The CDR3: CASSDQGGRQYF. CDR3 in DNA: TGTGCCAGCAGTGACCAGGGGGGCAGGCAGTACTTC.